The sequence of this T cell receptor (beta chain) was determined in a study of a mutant IDH1 vaccine in newly diagnosed glioma. Study-level background: Treated patients were around 60% male, approximately 40% female, mean age roughly 40 years. In the visit schedule, V12 fell in week 35, while V13 fell in week 47. Study-level points and caveats: Seemingly, pseudoprogression had no relation to changes in the top peripheral T cell clonotypes.

The time point here: week 47, end of study. The investigators gave 300 ug of mutant IDH1 20-mer peptide in each vaccine dose, together with topical imiquimod. Each of the donors came in with new WHO grade 3 or 4 astrocytomas that were IDH1-mutant and ATRX-lost. Clones were sequenced by immunoSEQ multiplex PCR, and TCRdb holds only the in-frame ones, with some missing. The table has 90,000 to 100,000 clones, roughly 89% seen once; the top ten hold approximately 0.8%. Comments on this clone: Its antigen remains unknown.

CDR3 length: 14 residues. Germline V gene data show CDR1 as KGHSH and CDR2 as LQKENI. V trimming: 3 bases; J trimming: 7 bases; junction bases outside the gene matches: 2. This TCR derives from a woman aged 45 to 65 with glioma. The specimen was PBMCs, collected from a glioma patient whose treatment included an IDH1 peptide vaccine. The chain links TRBV18 to TRBJ2-1; 11 positions agree with TRBD1. The CDR3 here is CASSPDRGLNEQFF. Written as DNA, the CDR3 is TGTGCCAGCTCACCGGACAGGGGGCTTAATGAGCAGTTCTTC.